These 3 T cell receptor beta chains were sequenced from one sample in a study of T cells in narcolepsy. Data came from immunoSEQ multiplex PCR; TCRdb stores just in-frame clones and leaves some out. The top ten hold 14% to 15% of the sample, which has around 18,000 clones, around 77% seen once. The specimen sequenced was CD45RA- memory CD8+ T cells from PBMCs. Receptors originate from a human donor with narcolepsy.

The rearrangement joins TRBV5-3 to TRBJ2-2; a weak D match, TRBD2 (6 bases). TRBV5-3 is an ORF, and what it does is uncertain. V lost 1 base, J lost 5 bases, and 15 bases lay in between. This CDR3 region has 16 residues. In DNA, the CDR3 is TGTGCCAGAAGCTTGTTTGGGGGGATGGATACCGGGGAGCTGTTTTTT. Its protein product is CARSLFGGMDTGELFF.

On this clone itself: This specimen includes other DNA sequences encoding the same CDR3. The chain uses TRBV15 and TRBJ2-3, with 10 positions matching TRBD1. J was trimmed by 6 bases and V by 10 bases; bases with no gene match: 13. Germline assignment: CDR1 LNHNV and CDR2 YYDKDF (reference sequence). This CDR3 spans 15 amino acids. CDR3 sequence (DNA): TGTGCCAGCAACCCGGACAGGGGGACCGCGGATACGCAGTATTTT. Residues: CASNPDRGTADTQYF.

This clone was seen only a few times. This rearrangement joins TRBV2 to TRBJ1-3, with D hard to call. The CDR3 is made up of 13 amino acids. The ends were cut back, 7 bases at V and 3 bases at J, with 10 bases in the middle. Per the germline V gene, CDR1 is SNHLY and CDR2 is FYNNEI. The CDR3, as DNA: TGTGCCAGCACCCCTGAGGTTGGAAACACCATATATTTT. Amino acids: CASTPEVGNTIYF.